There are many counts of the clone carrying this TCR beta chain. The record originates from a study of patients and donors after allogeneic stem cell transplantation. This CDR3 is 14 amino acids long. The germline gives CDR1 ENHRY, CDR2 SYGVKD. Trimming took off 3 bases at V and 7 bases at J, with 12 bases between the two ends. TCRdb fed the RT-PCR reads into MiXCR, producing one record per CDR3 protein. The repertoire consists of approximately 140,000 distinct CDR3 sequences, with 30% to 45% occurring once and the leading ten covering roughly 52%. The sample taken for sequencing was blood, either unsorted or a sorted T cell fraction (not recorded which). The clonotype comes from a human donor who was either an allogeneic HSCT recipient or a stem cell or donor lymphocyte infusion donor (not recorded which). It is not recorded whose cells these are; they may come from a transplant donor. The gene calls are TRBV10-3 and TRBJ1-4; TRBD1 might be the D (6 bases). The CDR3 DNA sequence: TGTGCCATCAGTGATGAACAGGGTCTTGAAAAACTGTTTTTT. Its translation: CAISDEQGLEKLFF.